A selection of T cell receptor beta chains follows, all from one sample in a study of cytomegalovirus exposure and HLA in healthy donors. Here immunoSEQ multiplex PCR was the method, and the copy in TCRdb shows in-frame clones only, minus some. The profile shows more than 80,000 clones, 60% to 75% of them singletons. The sample comprised PBMCs. Receptors originate from a woman aged 70-85 years in good health and CMV-seropositive. CDR3s include the opening cysteine and the closing phenylalanine or tryptophan. Fields, in order: CDR3 DNA, CDR3 protein, clone size, V gene, J gene, D gene. A D gene is named only where the DNA matches it firmly. Part of the rows lack a size; the others show once, few, many or a class for expanded clones.

CDR3 DNA: TGTGCCAGCAGCGTAGCTTCCGGCGGGATTGAGCAGTTCTTC
CDR3 protein: CASSVASGGIEQFF
clone size: -
V gene: TRBV9
J gene: TRBJ2-1
D gene: -

CDR3 DNA: TGCGCCAGCAGGGGGCCGGCCCTCTATGGCTACACCTTC
CDR3 protein: CASRGPALYGYTF
clone size: once
V gene: TRBV4-1
J gene: TRBJ1-2
D gene: -

CDR3 DNA: TGTGCCAGCAGCTTGGACAGGGGCAATGGCTACACCTTC
CDR3 protein: CASSLDRGNGYTF
clone size: -
V gene: TRBV11-2
J gene: TRBJ1-2
D gene: TRBD1

CDR3 DNA: TGCGCCAGCAGCCACCGACAGGGGATGAACACTGAAGCTTTCTTT
CDR3 protein: CASSHRQGMNTEAFF
clone size: -
V gene: TRBV5-1
J gene: TRBJ1-1
D gene: TRBD1

CDR3 DNA: TGTGCCAGCAGCTCGGACAGGGGGGGTCCCTTCTTC
CDR3 protein: CASSSDRGGPFF
clone size: once
V gene: TRBV28
J gene: TRBJ2-1
D gene: TRBD1

CDR3 DNA: TGTGCCAGCAGCCCAACCGAGGGGACAGGGGGCTTCAACGAGCAGTACTTC
CDR3 protein: CASSPTEGTGGFNEQYF
clone size: -
V gene: TRBV9
J gene: TRBJ2-7
D gene: TRBD1

CDR3 DNA: TGTGCCAGCAGCCCTTGGGGGGGGCACGAGACCCAGTACTTC
CDR3 protein: CASSPWGGHETQYF
clone size: -
V gene: TRBV7-2
J gene: TRBJ2-5
D gene: -

CDR3 DNA: TGTGCCAGCAGCTACCGGGACAGGCCCAGCGGCTACACCTTC
CDR3 protein: CASSYRDRPSGYTF
clone size: -
V gene: TRBV4-2
J gene: TRBJ1-2
D gene: TRBD1

CDR3 DNA: TGTGCCAGCAGTTTGGGACAGGGTTCCCCCCAGCATTTT
CDR3 protein: CASSLGQGSPQHF
clone size: -
V gene: TRBV28
J gene: TRBJ1-5
D gene: TRBD1

CDR3 DNA: TGTGCCAGCAGCCAAGAGGCTAGCGGGAGTAGTTTGAATGAGCAGTTCTTC
CDR3 protein: CASSQEASGSSLNEQFF
clone size: -
V gene: TRBV4-2
J gene: TRBJ2-1
D gene: TRBD2

CDR3 DNA: TGTGCCAGCAGTCTACTAGCGGAAGGGGGCGAGCAGTACTTC
CDR3 protein: CASSLLAEGGEQYF
clone size: -
V gene: TRBV6-6
J gene: TRBJ2-7
D gene: TRBD2

CDR3 DNA: TGTGCCAGCAGTGTGCAGGGAATCTATAATTCACCCCTCCACTTT
CDR3 protein: CASSVQGIYNSPLHF
clone size: -
V gene: TRBV28
J gene: TRBJ1-6
D gene: -

CDR3 DNA: TGTGCCAGCAGCTTAGCGCTGGACAGGGGCCCAGATACGCAGTATTTT
CDR3 protein: CASSLALDRGPDTQYF
clone size: -
V gene: TRBV7-8
J gene: TRBJ2-3
D gene: TRBD1

CDR3 DNA: TGTGCCACCCCCCGGGTAGCTACCACCTACGAGCAGTACTTC
CDR3 protein: CATPRVATTYEQYF
clone size: -
V gene: TRBV30
J gene: TRBJ2-7
D gene: -

CDR3 DNA: TGTTCCAGCAGCCGGGAGACCCGTGAAGCTTTCTTT
CDR3 protein: CSSSRETREAFF
clone size: -
V gene: TRBV7-9
J gene: TRBJ1-1
D gene: -

CDR3 DNA: TGTGCCAGCATCGCTAGCGGGAGTTACGAGCAGTACTTC
CDR3 protein: CASIASGSYEQYF
clone size: -
V gene: TRBV27
J gene: TRBJ2-7
D gene: TRBD2

CDR3 DNA: TGTGCCAGCAACACGGGACTGCCCTACGAGCAGTACTTC
CDR3 protein: CASNTGLPYEQYF
clone size: -
V gene: TRBV2
J gene: TRBJ2-7
D gene: -